These T cell receptor beta chains were read from a single sample in a study of T-cell reconstitution after alpha-beta-depleted transplantation in children. Using its own MiXCR run on the PCR reads, TCRdb lists one record per CDR3 protein. The sample lists around 490,000 distinct CDR3 sequences; approximately 10% were seen once. The source material was PBMCs, mostly from graft donor cells, sampled 180 days after TCRalphabeta/CD19-depleted stem cell transplant. These receptors all stem from a female patient aged 2-10 years who had a stem cell transplant for aplastic anemia, so the T cells may come from the graft donor. CDR3s include the opening cysteine and the closing phenylalanine or tryptophan. The order of the fields is clone size, J gene, V gene, D gene, CDR3 DNA, CDR3 protein. A D gene is named only where the DNA matches it firmly. Clone size is given for some rows only: seen once, a few or many times, or a class if the clone is expanded.

NA	TRBJ1-1	TRBV11-3	TRBD1	TGTGCCAGCAGCTCCTCGCCAGGGGGGTGGGCTTTCTTT	CASSSSPGGWAFF
few	TRBJ2-3	TRBV15	NA	TGTGCCACCAGCAGAGATCTGGTCGGGCCCAGCACAGATACGCAGTATTTT	CATSRDLVGPSTDTQYF
many	TRBJ2-7	TRBV6-6	NA	TGTGCCAGCAGTTACGGGAAGGGATACGAGCAGTACTTC	CASSYGKGYEQYF
many	TRBJ2-2	TRBV5-5	TRBD2	TGTGCCAGCAGCGGACTAGCGGGGGGCCCCGGGGAGCTGTTTTTT	CASSGLAGGPGELFF
many	TRBJ2-3	TRBV12-3/TRBV12-4	NA	TGTGCCAGCAGTTCGCCCCATCCACTGCCGTGGGGTTTTAGCACAGATACGCAGTATTTT	CASSSPHPLPWGFSTDTQYF
few	TRBJ1-1	TRBV6-5	TRBD1	TGTGCCAGCAGTTACTCGGACAGGGGTGGTACTGAAGCTTTCTTT	CASSYSDRGGTEAFF
many	TRBJ2-1	TRBV6-2/TRBV6-3	TRBD2	TGTGCCAGCAGTTACTGGGCGGGAGGGCCCTACAATGAGCAGTTCTTC	CASSYWAGGPYNEQFF
many	TRBJ1-3	TRBV3-1	TRBD1	TGTGCCAGCAGCGAAACAGGGGGCAACTCTGGAAACACCATATATTTT	CASSETGGNSGNTIYF
many	TRBJ2-2	TRBV30	NA	TGTGCCTGGAGCCTTACAGTAGGGGCGGCCGGGGAGCTGTTTTTT	CAWSLTVGAAGELFF
few	TRBJ2-7	TRBV5-1	TRBD2	TGCGCCAGCAGCTTGGCCGGGACTAGCGGCGGACTCGACGAGCAGTACTTC	CASSLAGTSGGLDEQYF
NA	TRBJ2-7	TRBV7-9	NA	TGTGCCAGCAGCTTGGCGGGGTGGGCCTACGAGCAGTACTTC	CASSLAGWAYEQYF
NA	TRBJ2-1	TRBV20-1	TRBD2	TGCAGTGCTAGAGTTTCTAGCGGGAGGGCCAGGTTCTTC	CSARVSSGRARFF
few	TRBJ1-5	TRBV28	NA	TGTGCCAGCAGCCCAAGATTTAGCAATCAGCCCCAGCATTTT	CASSPRFSNQPQHF
NA	TRBJ1-1	TRBV28	NA	TGTGCCAGCAGTTTAGAGGGGCTCACTGAAGCTTTCTTT	CASSLEGLTEAFF
NA	TRBJ2-1	TRBV6-5	TRBD1	TGTGCCAGCAGTTACTCAAACAGGGGCTACAATGAGCAGTTCTTC	CASSYSNRGYNEQFF
few	TRBJ2-5	TRBV19	TRBD2	TGTGCCAGTAGCCCCACCGCGGGAGTCTACTCGGAGACCCAGTACTTC	CASSPTAGVYSETQYF
NA	TRBJ1-2	TRBV7-8	NA	TGTGCCAGCAGCCCAAGACGGATGCCAGACTATGGCTACACCTTC	CASSPRRMPDYGYTF
few	TRBJ2-1	TRBV12-3/TRBV12-4	TRBD2	TGTGCCAGCAGTTCCGCGGGAGGCGCGGTTGTGTGGAATGAGCAGTTCTTC	CASSSAGGAVVWNEQFF
many	TRBJ2-1	TRBV12-3/TRBV12-4	TRBD1	TGTGCCAGCAGTTTTGGACAGGGGGTTAGGGGCGAGCAGTTCTTC	CASSFGQGVRGEQFF
NA	TRBJ1-2	TRBV20-1	TRBD1	TGCAGTGCTCGACAGCCCCACTACAGGGGCTTTAGCTATGGCTACACCTTC	CSARQPHYRGFSYGYTF
few	TRBJ2-2	TRBV4-1	NA	TGCGCCAGCAGCCAAGGGGAAGGGGCCGGGGAGCTGTTTTTT	CASSQGEGAGELFF
few	TRBJ2-1	TRBV27	TRBD1	TGTGCCAGCAGCACAACAGGGGGCGAGGTCCATGAGCAGTTCTTC	CASSTTGGEVHEQFF
many	TRBJ1-4	TRBV20-1	TRBD1	TGCAGTGCTAGTATTTACAGGGGACGGAATGAAAAACTGTTTTTT	CSASIYRGRNEKLFF
few	TRBJ2-4	TRBV5-1	NA	TGCGCCAGCAGCTACCCGGGAGCCAAAAACATTCAGTACTTC	CASSYPGAKNIQYF
many	TRBJ2-1	TRBV7-2	NA	TGTGCCAGCAGCTCTGACAGAGTTCGGCTCTCCACCTACAATGAGCAGTTCTTC	CASSSDRVRLSTYNEQFF
few	TRBJ1-1	TRBV20-1	NA	TGCAGTGCTAGACGAGAGACAGACACTGAAGCTTTCTTT	CSARRETDTEAFF
few	TRBJ1-2	TRBV3-1	NA	TGTGCCAGCAGCCACCACCATAGCCAAAGGAGGGAGGGTGGCTACACCTTC	CASSHHHSQRREGGYTF
NA	TRBJ2-4	TRBV19	NA	TGTGCCAGTAGTTCAGGACAGACCTGGATTCACAACATTCAGTACTTC	CASSSGQTWIHNIQYF
NA	TRBJ2-1	TRBV6-2/TRBV6-3	NA	TGTGCCAGCAGGCTTACAGGGACCGGTGAGCAGTTCTTC	CASRLTGTGEQFF
many	TRBJ2-4	TRBV29-1	NA	TGCAGCGTTGAGGAGGACAGAGGCTACATTCAGTACTTC	CSVEEDRGYIQYF
NA	TRBJ2-3	TRBV12-3/TRBV12-4	NA	TGTGCCAGCATTGCCGGGTGGGGCTACACAGATACGCAGTATTTT	CASIAGWGYTDTQYF
few	TRBJ2-6	TRBV9	TRBD2	TGTGCCAGCAGCCCCCTCCCGGGGGGTTTAAGCTCTGGGGCCAACGTCCTGACTTTC	CASSPLPGGLSSGANVLTF
few	TRBJ2-1	TRBV6-4	TRBD2	TGTGCCAGCAGTGACTCAGGGACTAGCTTTTTCAATGAGCAGTTCTTC	CASSDSGTSFFNEQFF
few	TRBJ2-7	TRBV24-1	NA	TGTGCCACCAGTGATAGGGGTCACTACGAGCAGTACTTC	CATSDRGHYEQYF
NA	TRBJ2-7	TRBV20-1	NA	TGCAGCGCTAGAATACAGCTGCTAGCCTACGAGCAGTACTTC	CSARIQLLAYEQYF
few	TRBJ2-1	TRBV2	TRBD2	TGTGCCAGCAGTCCGAATGCGGGAGGGTACAATGAGCAGTTCTTC	CASSPNAGGYNEQFF
NA	TRBJ2-7	TRBV12-3/TRBV12-4	NA	TGTGCCAGCAGCCTGACCGACCTCTACGAGCAGTACTTC	CASSLTDLYEQYF
NA	TRBJ2-1	TRBV5-1	NA	TGCGCCAGCAGCTTGTCAGACTGGCGATCCTACAATGAGCAGTTCTTC	CASSLSDWRSYNEQFF
few	TRBJ1-1	TRBV7-7	NA	TGTGCCAGCAGCGCCGGAATGAACACTGAAGCTTTCTTT	CASSAGMNTEAFF
many	TRBJ1-3	TRBV6-1	NA	TGTGCCAGCAGTAGGGGTTTGGCTGGAAACACCATATATTTT	CASSRGLAGNTIYF
NA	TRBJ2-4	TRBV28	TRBD1	TGTGCCAGCAAACCGGGACAGGGATCTAGCATTCAGTACTTC	CASKPGQGSSIQYF
NA	TRBJ1-1	TRBV12-3/TRBV12-4	TRBD1	TGTGCCAGCAGTTTAGGGGTGCTTAGGGGGCTCGCTGAAGCTTTCTTT	CASSLGVLRGLAEAFF
few	TRBJ2-7	TRBV29-1	NA	TGCAGCGTTGAAGATCCTCGGCGGGACAACTCCTACGAGCAGTACTTC	CSVEDPRRDNSYEQYF
many	TRBJ2-5	TRBV20-1	TRBD1	TGCAGTGCTAGAGAGGCCTTTTGGATGACAGGGGCTAAAGAGACCCAGTACTTC	CSAREAFWMTGAKETQYF
NA	TRBJ2-1	TRBV28	NA	TGTGCTTCTGGGTCCAGCGCGAAAGGGGTCAATGAGCAGTTCTTC	CASGSSAKGVNEQFF